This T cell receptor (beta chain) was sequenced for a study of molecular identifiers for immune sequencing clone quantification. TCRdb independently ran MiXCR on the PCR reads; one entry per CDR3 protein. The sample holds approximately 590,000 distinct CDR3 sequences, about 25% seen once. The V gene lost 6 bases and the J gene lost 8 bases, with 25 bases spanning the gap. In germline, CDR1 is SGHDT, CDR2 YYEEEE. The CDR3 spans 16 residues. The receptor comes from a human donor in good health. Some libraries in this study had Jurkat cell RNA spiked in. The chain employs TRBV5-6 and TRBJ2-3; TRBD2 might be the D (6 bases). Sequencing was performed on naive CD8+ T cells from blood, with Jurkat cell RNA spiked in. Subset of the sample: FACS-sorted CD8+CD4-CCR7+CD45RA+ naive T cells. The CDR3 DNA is TGTGCCAGCACCGACCAAACGACGGGAGTCCGGGGTACGCAGTATTTT. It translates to CASTDQTTGVRGTQYF.